This T cell receptor (beta chain) came from a study of T cell clonotyping in hematopoietic cell transplantation. This clone was observed a handful of times. This CDR3 has 13 residues. Germline V gives CDR1 SNHLY, CDR2 FYNNEI. With 8 bases clipped from V and 4 bases from J, the junction kept 3 bases outside the gene matches. Assay used: immunoSEQ multiplex PCR; TCRdb lists only in-frame clones, some missing. This table has over 35,000 clones, around 90% appearing once. The sample was peripheral blood mononuclear cells. The TCR originated in a middle-aged woman in good health. Some clones in this sample may be carry-over from other donors' samples. The chain uses TRBV2 and TRBJ1-5; 9 bases are a match to TRBD1. The DNA for the CDR3 is TGTGCCAGCGCGGGACAGGGTAATCAGCCCCAGCATTTT. It yields the protein CASAGQGNQPQHF.